Listed below are T cell receptor beta chains from one sample, sequenced in a study of blood T cell repertoires in COVID-19. TCRdb keeps only in-frame clones here, not all; method: immunoSEQ multiplex PCR. The sample has 100,000 to 150,000 clones; 90% are singletons. The sample was peripheral blood. Receptors originate from a man between 60 and 75 years old with COVID-19, enrolled during active disease. CDR3s include the opening cysteine and the closing phenylalanine or tryptophan. Fields, in order: CDR3 length, V gene, J gene, D gene, clone size, CDR3 protein, CDR3 DNA. A D gene is named only where the DNA matches it firmly. Expanded clones are given a class, and other clones once, few, many or no size at all.

15,TRBV10-3,TRBJ2-1,TRBD2,once,CAISETSGYNNEQFF,TGTGCCATCAGTGAAACTAGCGGATATAACAATGAGCAGTTCTTC
15,TRBV3-1/TRBV3-2,TRBJ1-1,TRBD1,-,CASSRRDRVNTEAFF,TGTGCCAGCAGCCGTAGGGACAGGGTGAACACTGAAGCTTTCTTT
15,TRBV6-5,TRBJ2-1,TRBD2,-,CASSWTSGSSGEQFF,TGTGCCAGCAGTTGGACTAGCGGGAGTTCGGGTGAGCAGTTCTTC
13,TRBV6-2/TRBV6-3,TRBJ1-2,-,once,CASSYSGDYGYTF,TGTGCCAGCAGTTACTCAGGGGACTATGGCTACACCTTC
13,TRBV7-3,TRBJ1-2,-,-,CASSQDSNYGYTF,TGTGCCAGCAGCCAGGACAGTAACTATGGCTACACCTTC
12,TRBV7-9,TRBJ2-1,-,-,CASTPDSNEQFF,TGTGCCAGCACCCCGGACTCCAATGAGCAGTTCTTC
15,TRBV28,TRBJ1-4,TRBD1,-,CASSPQGTANEKLFF,TGTGCCAGCAGCCCACAGGGGACGGCTAATGAAAAACTGTTTTTT
13,TRBV5-1,TRBJ2-7,-,-,CASSSTVSYEQYF,TGCGCCAGCAGCTCGACAGTAAGCTACGAGCAGTACTTC
14,TRBV6-7,TRBJ1-5,-,-,CASTIQGSNQPQHF,TGTGCCAGCACCATCCAGGGGAGCAATCAGCCCCAGCATTTT
13,TRBV30,TRBJ1-1,-,once,CAWSEGSWTEAFF,TGTGCCTGGAGTGAAGGGAGCTGGACTGAAGCTTTCTTT
14,TRBV10-3,TRBJ2-2,-,-,CAMKTRGNTGELFF,TGTGCCATGAAAACCCGGGGGAACACCGGGGAGCTGTTTTTT
14,TRBV2,TRBJ2-7,TRBD1,once,CASRDRVSTYEQYF,TGTGCCAGCAGGGACAGGGTGTCAACCTACGAGCAGTACTTC
16,TRBV27,TRBJ2-7,TRBD1,-,CASSLSGQWSGYEQYF,TGTGCCAGCAGTTTATCGGGACAGTGGAGCGGCTACGAGCAGTACTTC
13,TRBV9,TRBJ2-1,-,-,CASSPVLAYEQFF,TGTGCCAGCAGCCCAGTCCTAGCCTATGAGCAGTTCTTC
12,TRBV24-1,TRBJ1-2,-,-,CATSDPGFGYTF,TGTGCCACCAGTGACCCAGGGTTCGGCTACACCTTC
14,TRBV6-5,TRBJ1-3,-,-,CASSYMASGNTIYF,TGTGCCAGCAGTTACATGGCCTCTGGAAACACCATATATTTT
14,TRBV6-2/TRBV6-3,TRBJ2-7,-,few,CASSPPRTNHEQYF,TGTGCCAGCAGCCCCCCTCGGACAAACCACGAGCAGTACTTC
17,TRBV27,TRBJ2-7,TRBD2,-,CASSVLSRTSVPYEQYF,TGTGCCAGCAGTGTCCTCTCCAGGACTAGCGTACCCTACGAGCAGTACTTC
13,TRBV3-1/TRBV3-2,TRBJ1-4,-,-,CASSQPSNEKLFF,TGTGCCAGCAGCCAACCATCTAATGAAAAACTGTTTTTT
14,TRBV2,TRBJ2-2,TRBD2,-,CASKGLAGTGELFF,TGTGCCAGCAAAGGACTAGCGGGAACCGGGGAGCTGTTTTTT
12,TRBV19,TRBJ2-3,-,-,CASSPSGDTQYF,TGTGCCAGTAGTCCCAGCGGAGATACGCAGTATTTT
16,TRBV5-4,TRBJ2-3,TRBD2,once,CASSLSLAGVADTQYF,TGTGCCAGCAGCTTGTCCCTAGCGGGAGTAGCGGATACGCAGTATTTT
15,TRBV7-2,TRBJ1-3,-,-,CASSPAGGTGNTIYF,TGTGCCAGCAGCCCTGCGGGGGGCACGGGAAACACCATATATTTT
13,TRBV29-1,TRBJ2-1,TRBD2,-,CSAASGRYDEQFF,TGCAGCGCCGCTAGCGGGAGGTACGATGAGCAGTTCTTC
13,TRBV5-1,TRBJ2-2,-,-,CASKDFRSGELFF,TGCGCCAGCAAAGATTTTCGGTCCGGGGAGCTGTTTTTT
13,TRBV30,TRBJ1-3,-,-,CAWSLSSGNTIYF,TGTGCCTGGAGTTTATCCTCTGGAAACACCATATATTTT
14,TRBV9,TRBJ1-2,TRBD1,-,CASTQGTGGPGYTF,TGTGCCAGCACCCAAGGGACAGGGGGTCCTGGCTACACCTTC
17,TRBV4-3,TRBJ2-4,TRBD2,-,CASSQGGSPLAKNIQYF,TGCGCCAGCAGCCAGGGGGGGAGCCCTCTAGCCAAAAACATTCAGTACTTC
16,TRBV5-4,TRBJ2-1,TRBD2,-,CASSTRTSGKPYEQFF,TGTGCCAGCAGCACCCGGACTAGCGGGAAACCATATGAGCAGTTCTTC
13,TRBV2,TRBJ2-7,-,-,CASNTGYSYEQYF,TGTGCCAGCAATACAGGGTACTCCTACGAGCAGTACTTC
13,TRBV6-5,TRBJ2-5,TRBD1,-,CASTRDSQETQYF,TGTGCCAGCACCAGGGACAGCCAAGAGACCCAGTACTTC
16,TRBV18,TRBJ1-4,TRBD1,-,CASSPAGQGLNEKLFF,TGTGCCAGCTCACCTGCTGGACAGGGTCTTAATGAAAAACTGTTTTTT
14,TRBV28,TRBJ1-6,-,-,CASSFPGFNSPLHF,TGTGCCAGCAGTTTCCCAGGGTTCAATTCACCCCTCCACTTT
16,TRBV18,TRBJ2-5,TRBD1,-,CASSQITGGSPETQYF,TGTGCCAGCTCACAAATAACAGGGGGCTCGCCAGAGACCCAGTACTTC
14,TRBV3-1/TRBV3-2,TRBJ2-7,-,-,CASSQDRNSYEQYF,TGTGCCAGCAGCCAGGACAGAAACTCCTACGAGCAGTACTTC
15,TRBV11-2,TRBJ1-2,TRBD1,-,CASSSNRGSDYGYTF,TGTGCCAGCAGCTCTAACAGGGGAAGTGACTATGGCTACACCTTC
16,TRBV21-1,TRBJ2-7,-,-,CASSKGSGRKGYEQYF,TGTGCCAGCAGCAAAGGCAGCGGGAGGAAGGGTTACGAGCAGTACTTC
11,TRBV12-3/TRBV12-4,TRBJ2-7,-,-,CASSLTYEQYF,TGTGCCAGCAGTCTAACCTACGAGCAGTACTTC
15,TRBV3-1/TRBV3-2,TRBJ2-7,-,once,CASSRWLAPSYEQYF,TGTGCCAGCAGCCGGTGGCTAGCGCCGTCCTACGAGCAGTACTTC
14,TRBV9,TRBJ2-1,-,-,CASSARDSRNEQFF,TGTGCCAGCAGCGCCCGGGACTCAAGGAATGAGCAGTTCTTC
18,TRBV30,TRBJ2-7,-,-,CAWSMMEGRGSFSYEQYF,TGTGCCTGGAGTATGATGGAGGGAAGGGGCTCCTTTTCCTACGAGCAGTACTTC
12,TRBV30,TRBJ1-2,TRBD1,-,CATRTGGDGYTF,TGTGCCACCAGAACAGGGGGAGATGGCTACACCTTC
15,TRBV28,TRBJ2-3,TRBD2,-,CASSSTSGGVDTQYF,TGTGCCAGCAGTTCTACTAGCGGGGGGGTAGATACGCAGTATTTT
16,TRBV27,TRBJ2-2,-,-,CASSLSGTRNTGELFF,TGTGCCAGCAGTTTATCCGGGACACGGAACACCGGGGAGCTGTTTTTT
16,TRBV30,TRBJ2-5,TRBD2,-,CAWSVRGSGREETQYF,TGTGCCTGGAGTGTACGGGGTAGCGGGAGGGAAGAGACCCAGTACTTC
15,TRBV7-2,TRBJ2-5,-,-,CASSLLGPEGETQYF,TGTGCCAGCAGCTTATTGGGCCCTGAAGGAGAGACCCAGTACTTC
13,TRBV18,TRBJ2-7,TRBD1,-,CASSPQTGDEQYF,TGTGCCAGCTCACCACAGACAGGGGACGAGCAGTACTTC
13,TRBV7-9,TRBJ1-2,TRBD1,-,CASSQQGAGGYTF,TGTGCCAGCAGCCAACAGGGGGCGGGTGGCTACACCTTC
14,TRBV11-3,TRBJ1-2,TRBD1,-,CASSGRQGSFGYTF,TGTGCCAGCAGCGGACGACAGGGGAGTTTTGGCTACACCTTC
17,TRBV18,TRBJ1-1,TRBD1,-,CASSPGHGQGLNTEAFF,TGTGCCAGCTCACCGGGACATGGACAGGGGTTGAACACTGAAGCTTTCTTT
13,TRBV28,TRBJ1-1,-,-,CASSPPSNTEAFF,TGTGCCAGCAGTCCTCCTTCGAACACTGAAGCTTTCTTT
15,TRBV5-8,TRBJ1-2,TRBD1,-,CASSLAGQGSYGYTF,TGTGCCAGCAGCTTGGCGGGACAGGGGAGCTATGGCTACACCTTC